The rows below give T cell receptor beta chains drawn from one sample of a study of blood T cell repertoires in COVID-19. The repertoire was sequenced with immunoSEQ multiplex PCR; TCRdb's copy has only in-frame clones and lacks some. The sample has some 200,000 clones, roughly 90% seen once. Sequences were obtained from PBMCs or T cells enriched from blood (not recorded which). These receptors all come from a woman aged 25 to 45 who had recovered from COVID-19. The CDR3 runs from the conserved cysteine through the conserved F or W. The D gene is left open where the match is weak.

j_gene,d_gene,v_gene,CDR3nt,CDR3aa
TRBJ1-2,.,TRBV20-1,TGCAGTGCTAGTCCCAGGGAAAGCTATGGCTACACCTTC,CSASPRESYGYTF
TRBJ2-5,TRBD2,TRBV10-3,TGTGCCATCAGTGATACCGGGACTAGCGTAAAAGAGACCCAGTACTTC,CAISDTGTSVKETQYF
TRBJ2-5,TRBD1,TRBV9,TGTGCCAGCAGCGCCGGGACAGGGGGACAAGAGACCCAGTACTTC,CASSAGTGGQETQYF
TRBJ2-2,.,TRBV9,TGTGCCAGCAGTGGACAGGGACTAAACACCGGGGAGCTGTTTTTT,CASSGQGLNTGELFF
TRBJ1-1,.,TRBV28,TGTGCCAGCAGTTTGGCCAGGAGGGTCAGTGAAGCTTTCTTT,CASSLARRVSEAFF
TRBJ1-1,.,TRBV18,TGTGCCAGCTCACCTGGACAGTCCACTGAAGCTTTCTTT,CASSPGQSTEAFF
TRBJ2-7,TRBD2,TRBV6-5,TGTGCCAGCAGGCCCACTAGCGGAGCCTACTACGAGCAGTACTTC,CASRPTSGAYYEQYF
TRBJ1-1,.,TRBV7-9,TGTGCCAGCAGCTCCGCCGGCACTGAAGCTTTCTTT,CASSSAGTEAFF
TRBJ2-5,.,TRBV7-3,TGTGCCAGCAGCTTCGCGTACCAAGAGACCCAGTACTTC,CASSFAYQETQYF
TRBJ2-1,.,TRBV18,TGTGCCAGCTCACCCTCACTAGAGACTGAGCAGTTCTTC,CASSPSLETEQFF
TRBJ2-7,TRBD2,TRBV4-3,TGCGCCAGCAGCCAAGAGGCTAGCGGTTCCGCCTACGAGCAGTACTTC,CASSQEASGSAYEQYF
TRBJ1-1,.,TRBV7-9,TGTGCCAGCAGCTTCGCGGAGATCTTGAACACTGAAGCTTTCTTT,CASSFAEILNTEAFF